The 8 T cell receptor beta chains below were found in one sample sequenced in a study of blood T cell repertoires in COVID-19. Clones were sequenced by immunoSEQ multiplex PCR, and TCRdb holds only the in-frame ones, with some missing. The sample yields over 10,000 clones, about 75% seen once. The sequenced sample was peripheral blood. The origin of the receptors is a woman of 80 years or more with acute or convalescent COVID-19.

The rearrangement joins TRBV6-6 to TRBJ1-2, with 11 positions matching TRBD1. This CDR3 spans 15 amino acids. Germline V gives CDR1 MNHNY, CDR2 SVGAGI (reference sequence). The V gene end was trimmed by 0 bases and the J gene end by 10 bases; junction bases not matched to a gene: 7. The CDR3, as DNA: TGTGCCAGCAGTTACTCCGGACAGGGGGCGCTAGCCTACACCTTC. Translating it yields CASSYSGQGALAYTF.

This chain links TRBV5-1 with TRBJ2-1, with 9 nucleotides matching TRBD1. Germline loops: CDR1 SGHRS, CDR2 YFSETQ. Losses at the gene ends were 4 bases for V and 4 bases for J; bases not matched to a gene: 3. The CDR3 has 14 residues. The CDR3 region is CASSHRGPYNEQFF. CDR3 nucleotide sequence: TGCGCCAGCAGCCACAGGGGGCCTTACAATGAGCAGTTCTTC.

The chain couples TRBV7-2 to TRBJ2-1, with D possibly being TRBD1 (8 bases). The V end was cut by 3 bases, the J end by 12 bases, with 15 bases between. The length of the CDR3 is 13 residues. The germline CDR1 and CDR2 sequences are SGHTA and FQGNSA. CDR3 DNA: TGTGCCAGCAGCTTCACGGACAGGGAGGGGCAGTTCTTC. This codes for CASSFTDREGQFF.

This chain joins TRBV11-2 and TRBJ1-1; D perhaps matches TRBD1 (5 bases). CDR3 length: 16 amino acids. V was trimmed by 0 bases and J by 4 bases, leaving 15 bases between them. Germline CDR1 SGHAT, CDR2 FQNNGV. CDR3 in DNA: TGTGCCAGCAGCTTAGATATGACAGTAGGTCCCACTGAAGCTTTCTTT. Protein sequence: CASSLDMTVGPTEAFF.

The chain employs TRBV27 and TRBJ1-2; D is unresolved. Germline V gene sequence: CDR1 MNHEY, CDR2 SMNVEV (reference sequence). CDR3 size: 15 residues. Trimming removed 7 bases from V and 8 bases from J, with 23 bases in between. CDR3 nucleotide sequence: TGTGCCAGCAAAGATTCGGGTCTCCAAGCGACGGGCTACACCTTC. Amino acid sequence: CASKDSGLQATGYTF.

The CDR3 nucleotides are TGTGCCAGCAGTTACTCGAGTCTAGCGGACTATACGCAGTATTTT. Its protein product is CASSYSSLADYTQYF. This rearrangement joins TRBV6-5 to TRBJ2-3, with 7 bases identical to TRBD2. CDR3 length equals 15 residues. The junction had 7 bases not matched to a gene; V was cut back by 0 bases and J by 7 bases. Per germline, CDR1 MNHEY and CDR2 SVGAGI.

This clone was observed once. V is TRBV27 and J is TRBJ2-1; D remains ambiguous. Germline loops: CDR1 MNHEY, CDR2 SMNVEV (reference sequence). The V and J ends lost 4 bases and 9 bases respectively, with 10 bases between them. The CDR3 totals 12 residues. Written as DNA, the CDR3 is TGTGCCAGCAGTTCCGCATACGGTGAGCAGTTCTTC. Translating it yields CASSSAYGEQFF.

This clone has only one observation. The chain combines TRBV7-9 with TRBJ1-4, with 8 bases that match TRBD1. Germline lookup yields CDR1 SEHNR and CDR2 FQNEAQ (reference sequence). The V gene end was trimmed by 1 base and the J gene end by 8 bases; junction bases not matched to a gene: 6. The CDR3 loop spans 15 amino acids. CDR3 nucleotides: TGTGCCAGCAGCTTAGGACAGGGGATTGAGGAAAAACTGTTTTTT. It yields the protein CASSLGQGIEEKLFF.